This is a list of T cell receptor beta chains from one sample in a study of technical replicates of blood from a few donors. Produced via immunoSEQ multiplex PCR; TCRdb's table is partial and in-frame only. The sample holds approximately 10,000 clones; roughly 93% are singletons and the top ten take about 8.9%. The sample was PBMCs. All receptors come from a human donor in good health. The CDR3 runs from the conserved cysteine through the conserved F or W. Each record gives: D gene, V gene, clone size, J gene, CDR3 DNA, CDR3 protein. D genes are given only for firm matches. Clone size is stated in some rows and not others, as once, few, many or a class when expanded.

NA	TRBV25-1	NA	TRBJ2-4	TGTGCCAGCAGTGAAGTCGGTGATGCCAAAAACATTCAGTACTTC	CASSEVGDAKNIQYF
TRBD2	TRBV18	NA	TRBJ2-7	TGTGCCAGCTCGGGGGGGGATTCTTACGAGCAGTACTTC	CASSGGDSYEQYF
TRBD2	TRBV2	NA	TRBJ2-1	TGTGCCAGCAATCTCGAGCGGGAGTATAATGAGCAGTTCTTC	CASNLEREYNEQFF
NA	TRBV7-8	NA	TRBJ2-7	TGTGCCAGCAGCTTATTTCAGGGTAGCTCCTACGAGCAGTACTTC	CASSLFQGSSYEQYF
TRBD2	TRBV7-6	NA	TRBJ2-3	TGTGCCAGCAGCTTGATAACTAGCGGGGCGGGAGATACGCAGTATTTT	CASSLITSGAGDTQYF
NA	TRBV2	few	TRBJ2-7	TGTGCCAGCAGTGAGGTCCGGGGAGCCGCCGAGCAGTACTTC	CASSEVRGAAEQYF
TRBD2	TRBV28	NA	TRBJ2-7	TGTGCCAGCAGTCTGATGCTAGCGGGAGTTTCCGAGCAGTACTTC	CASSLMLAGVSEQYF
NA	TRBV6-1	NA	TRBJ1-1	TGTGCCAGCAGTGGGCCACAGGGAATTTACACTGAAGCTTTCTTT	CASSGPQGIYTEAFF
TRBD2	TRBV7-3	NA	TRBJ2-4	TGTGCCAGCAGCTTATGGGCGGGGGAGTTGGCAAACATTCAGTACTTC	CASSLWAGELANIQYF
TRBD2	TRBV28	NA	TRBJ2-1	TGTGCCAGCAAGGATAGCGGGAGGGCCATTGGGAATGAGCAGTTCTTC	CASKDSGRAIGNEQFF
NA	TRBV19	NA	TRBJ2-1	TGTGCCAGTAGCCCGCAGGGGTTCGATGAGCAGTTCTTC	CASSPQGFDEQFF
NA	TRBV30	NA	TRBJ2-7	TGTGCCTGGAGTGTCGCCCAGGGCGAGCAGTACTTC	CAWSVAQGEQYF
TRBD2	TRBV7-3	NA	TRBJ2-2	TGTGCCAGCAGCTTGGGAGGGGAAGGATCCGGGGAGCTGTTTTTT	CASSLGGEGSGELFF
TRBD1	TRBV19	NA	TRBJ1-2	TGTGCCAGTAGTGATTACAGGGGAGGCAAGTATGGCTACACCTTC	CASSDYRGGKYGYTF
NA	TRBV19	NA	TRBJ1-5	TGTGCCAGTAGCTTCGCCATACAAATTAATCAGCCCCAGCATTTT	CASSFAIQINQPQHF
TRBD2	TRBV6-4	NA	TRBJ2-3	TGTGCCAGCAGTGACTCATTGGGAGCGGGAGGGCTAGATACGCAGTATTTT	CASSDSLGAGGLDTQYF
TRBD2	TRBV10-2	NA	TRBJ2-7	TGCGCCAGCCGACTAGCGGGAGTAAATTACGAGCAGTACTTC	CASRLAGVNYEQYF
TRBD1	TRBV10-2	NA	TRBJ1-5	TGCGCCAGCACTGGACAGGGCGCCAGTCAGCCCCAGCATTTT	CASTGQGASQPQHF
TRBD2	TRBV2	NA	TRBJ2-1	TGTGCCAGCACCCGACTAGCGGGAGGGAATGAGCAGTTCTTC	CASTRLAGGNEQFF
NA	TRBV21-1	NA	TRBJ2-7	TGTGCCAGCAGGGGACGACAGGGCCAGGGACCATCCAACGAGCAGTACTTC	CASRGRQGQGPSNEQYF
NA	TRBV27	NA	TRBJ2-4	TGTGCCAGCAGTTCCACTCCCTTTGAACGAGGATATTCCAAAAACATTCAGTACTTC	CASSSTPFERGYSKNIQYF
NA	TRBV29-1	NA	TRBJ2-3	TGCAGCGTTGAAGGGAAAACAGGGCATACCCCAGATACGCAGTATTTT	CSVEGKTGHTPDTQYF
NA	TRBV21-1	NA	TRBJ2-3	TGTGCCAGCAGCAAAGATTGGGACGTCCCGGGACTAGCGGAAGCAGATACGCAGTATTTT	CASSKDWDVPGLAEADTQYF
TRBD1	TRBV7-6	NA	TRBJ2-2	TGTGCCAGCAGCCCTAGACAGGGGGCTACCGGGGAGCTGTTTTTT	CASSPRQGATGELFF
TRBD1	TRBV19	NA	TRBJ1-4	TGTGCCAGTAACAAGGAAGGGACAGGAGAAAAACTGTTTTTT	CASNKEGTGEKLFF
TRBD2	TRBV2	NA	TRBJ2-1	TGTGCCAGCAGCGAGGGACTAGCCCCGGGAAATGAGCAGTTCTTC	CASSEGLAPGNEQFF
TRBD2	TRBV5-4	NA	TRBJ2-2	TGTGCCAGCAGCCCGGGATCTAGCGGGAGCTACACCGGGGAGCTGTTTTTT	CASSPGSSGSYTGELFF
NA	TRBV19	NA	TRBJ2-1	TGTGCCAGTAGTGGCCGGGAGTTATCCCACAATGAGCAGTTCTTC	CASSGRELSHNEQFF
TRBD1	TRBV6-6	NA	TRBJ1-4	TGTGCCAGCAGCACAGGGGCAACTAATGAAAAACTGTTTTTT	CASSTGATNEKLFF
NA	TRBV6-5	NA	TRBJ2-1	TGTGCCAGCAGTTTGTTAGCGGACAATGAGCAGTTCTTC	CASSLLADNEQFF
TRBD1	TRBV18	NA	TRBJ1-2	TGTGCCAGCTCACCACTCCCCGGGACAGGGCTGACTAACTATGGCTACACCTTC	CASSPLPGTGLTNYGYTF
NA	TRBV6-1	NA	TRBJ2-5	TGTGCCAGCAGTGAAGCGCGGTCTTCGCGGGTCGAGACCCAGTACTTC	CASSEARSSRVETQYF
TRBD2	TRBV27	NA	TRBJ2-7	TGTGCCAGCAGCCGAGCGGGACTCACCTACGAGCAGTACTTC	CASSRAGLTYEQYF
NA	TRBV5-1	NA	TRBJ1-1	TGCGCCAGCAGCTTGGTCCCCGGGGGGAACACTGAAGCTTTCTTT	CASSLVPGGNTEAFF
NA	TRBV11-2	NA	TRBJ1-1	TGTGCCAGCAGCCCAGGGTTCGACACTGAAGCTTTCTTT	CASSPGFDTEAFF
TRBD1	TRBV6-5	NA	TRBJ1-2	TGTGCCAGCAGGCCCGCACAGGGGTACTATGGCTACACCTTC	CASRPAQGYYGYTF